This record looks at one TCR beta chain sequence and its context. Its specificity is not known. This specimen comes from a study of T cells after yellow fever vaccination. On the study more broadly: Preparing low-cell-number fractions relied on SMART-Seq v4 Ultra Low Input. Whole-study findings and limits: Reappearing after the booster were most of the clones from primary vaccination (less than 98% CD4, approximately 86% CD8). Although most clonotypes did not, a small share appeared in both CD4 and CD8 compartments.

5'RACE template switching added a universal primer site and UMIs to TCR cDNA. TCRdb independently ran MiXCR on the 5' RACE reads; one entry per CDR3 protein. Of around 350,000 distinct CDR3 sequences listed, under 7.5% are singletons. CDR3 length: 14 residues. Looked up from germline, CDR1 is DFQATT and CDR2 is SNEGSKA (reference sequence). Losses at the gene ends were 6 bases for V and 0 bases for J; bases not matched to a gene: 5. The specimen was PBMCs, collected 5 days after the yellow fever booster vaccination. The gene calls are TRBV20-1 and TRBJ2-3, with 8 bases that match TRBD2. This receptor was obtained from a man aged 25 to 45 who received the YFV17D yellow fever vaccine. Here the CDR3 reads CSARSGGSTDTQYF. CDR3 DNA: TGCAGTGCGAGAAGCGGGGGAAGCACAGATACGCAGTATTTT.